This T cell receptor beta chain came from a study of blood T cell repertoires in COVID-19. Overall study: The United States, Italy and Spain were the sources of the acute and convalescent COVID-19 samples. PBMCs, B-cell-depleted T cells, or T cells were the source of the cDNA or gDNA that made up the material.

The CDR3 totals 13 residues. With V trimmed by 3 bases and J by 8 bases, 6 bases remained unmatched. As handled by the study authors: Nucleated cell number was recorded as an estimate derived from reference gene primer amplification. This table comes from immunoSEQ multiplex PCR, and its TCRdb copy is limited to in-frame clones, with some not included. The DNA gave D and trimming, while V, J and clone size come from that table. The table shows over 130,000 clones, with approximately 86% occurring only once. Material for sequencing was peripheral blood. The chain joins TRBV12-3 or TRBV12-4 to TRBJ1-2; the match to TRBD1 covers 7 bases. The clonotype originates from a human donor in a cohort sampled during active COVID-19. The CDR3 DNA follows: TGTGCCAGCAGTTTTACAGGGGCGAGGGGCTACACCTTC. This encodes CASSFTGARGYTF.